The 27 T cell receptor beta chains listed next were all sequenced from one sample in a study of CD8+ T cells in alopecia areata. Reverse transcription of extracted RNA yielded cDNA, which provided the sequencing template. Generated by immunoSEQ multiplex PCR, the TCRdb table keeps only in-frame clones and is missing some. This sample has approximately 180,000 clones; approximately 62% occur once, and the top ten carry over 1.5%. The source material was CD4+ T cells sorted from blood, sampled at week 0. All receptors derive from a human donor with alopecia areata.

This sequence joins TRBV7-8 and TRBJ2-5; TRBD2 is a possible D gene (5 bases). Germline V gene lookup returns CDR1 SGHVS and CDR2 FQNEAQ. The CDR3 contains 14 residues. The V end lost 5 bases, the J end lost 3 bases, and 13 bases lay between the germline ends. The CDR3 DNA reads TGTGCCAGCAGCCCCGACGGGCGGGAAGAGACCCAGTACTTC. Encoded protein: CASSPDGREETQYF.

As regards this clone: The same CDR3 arises from other DNA sequences in this sample as well. The genes are TRBV5-1 and TRBJ2-2; no firm D call. Germline assignment: CDR1 SGHRS and CDR2 YFSETQ. The CDR3 length is 14 residues. V lost 0 bases to trimming and J lost 4 bases, with 7 bases between them. The CDR3 coding sequence is TGCGCCAGCAGCTTGGGACAAGGCACCGGGGAGCTGTTTTTT. This gives the protein CASSLGQGTGELFF. The full variable domain, rest sourced from reference TRBV5-1 and TRBJ2-2, is KAGVTQTPRYLIKTRGQQVTLSCSPISGHRSVSWYQQTPGQGLQFLFEYFSETQRNKGNFPGRFSGRQFSNSRSEMNVSTLELGDSALYLCASSLGQGTGELFFGEGSRLTVL.

The V gene is TRBV5-6, the J gene TRBJ2-1; TRBD2 is a possible D gene (6 bases). Germline-derived CDR1 and CDR2 are SGHDT and YYEEEE. V was cut by 0 bases and J by 5 bases, with 12 bases left in between. The CDR3 spans 15 residues. This chain's CDR3 is CASSLVPSENNEQFF. The DNA of the CDR3 is TGTGCCAGCAGCTTGGTCCCTAGCGAGAACAATGAGCAGTTCTTC.

V and J are TRBV5-1 and TRBJ2-7; D is undetermined. The CDR3 is made up of 15 amino acids. Germline assignment: CDR1 SGHRS and CDR2 YFSETQ. V lost 0 bases and J 2 bases, leaving 12 bases between the germline ends. The CDR3 nucleotides are TGCGCCAGCAGCTTGGGGGGTAGCTTTCCCTACGAGCAGTACTTC. Translation gives CASSLGGSFPYEQYF.

J is TRBJ2-5 and V is TRBV20-1, with 7 bases that match TRBD2. The CDR3 loop spans 11 amino acids. With 6 bases clipped from V and 5 bases from J, the junction kept 3 bases outside the gene matches. Germline V CDR1 and CDR2: DFQATT, SNEGSKA (reference sequence). CDR3 coding DNA: TGCAGTGCGGGAGGGCGGGAGACCCAGTACTTC. As protein: CSAGGRETQYF.

V and J are TRBV30 and TRBJ1-4; D may be TRBD1 (5 bases). V was cut by 3 bases and J by 4 bases, with 12 bases left in between. Germline values: CDR1 GTSNPN, CDR2 SVGIG (reference sequence). The CDR3 runs to 14 residues. The CDR3 reads CAWRRQYNNEKLFF. CDR3 bases: TGTGCCTGGAGGCGACAGTATAATAATGAAAAACTGTTTTTT.

This sequence joins TRBV9 and TRBJ2-1; no clear D gene. Germline V gene sequence: CDR1 SGDLS, CDR2 YYNGEE. The V end was cut by 0 bases, the J end by 6 bases, with 10 bases between. The CDR3 length is 14 residues. CDR3 amino acids: CASSVGPGTNEQFF. The CDR3 DNA follows: TGTGCCAGCAGCGTAGGTCCAGGTACCAATGAGCAGTTCTTC.

The sample holds a few counts of this clone. The chain uses TRBV28 and TRBJ1-6; TRBD1 might be the D (5 bases). The CDR3 is 14 amino acids. V was cut by 8 bases and J by 8 bases, with 16 bases left in between. The germline CDR1 and CDR2 sequences are MDHEN and SYDVKM. In nucleotides, the CDR3 is TGTGCCAGCGGAGGATCAGGGTACGATTCACCCCTCCACTTT. Amino acids: CASGGSGYDSPLHF.

Comment on this clone: Other DNA sequences of this sample code for an identical CDR3. CDR3: CASSEGTDYGYTF. As DNA, the CDR3 is TGTGCCAGCAGTGAAGGGACAGACTATGGCTACACCTTC. This chain links TRBV2 with TRBJ1-2, with a tentative D call TRBD1 (6 bases). V was cut by 1 base and J by 3 bases, with 6 bases left in between. The CDR3 extends over 13 amino acids. Germline CDR1 is SNHLY and CDR2 is FYNNEI.

This clone has a count of ten or more. The gene calls are TRBV11-3 and TRBJ1-6; unclear D gene. Trimming removed 5 bases from V and 13 bases from J, with 12 bases in between. The CDR3 is 12 residues long. From germline, CDR1 is SGHNT and CDR2 YENEEA. This chain's CDR3 is CASSLNAGPLHF. DNA of the CDR3: TGTGCCAGCAGCCTAAACGCCGGGCCCCTCCACTTT.

The chain has TRBV29-1 and TRBJ1-2; 8 nucleotides match TRBD1. The CDR3 has 14 amino acids. Germline V gives CDR1 SQVTM, CDR2 ANQGSEA. V lost 4 bases to trimming and J lost 6 bases; unmatched junction nucleotides: 10. The CDR3 DNA is TGCAGCGTTGGTCGACAGGGGAGGAGAGATGGCTACACCTTC. Protein product: CSVGRQGRRDGYTF. The full variable domain, with the rest looked up from reference TRBV29-1 and TRBJ1-2, is SAVISQKPSRDICQRGTSLTIQCQVDSQVTMMFWYRQQPGQSLTLIATANQGSEATYESGFVIDKFPISRPNLTFSTLTVSNMSPEDSSIYLCSVGRQGRRDGYTFGSGTRLTVV.

This chain links TRBV9 with TRBJ2-7, with 7 bases matching TRBD1. The length of the CDR3 is 14 residues. The V gene end was trimmed by 2 bases and the J gene end by 4 bases; junction bases not matched to a gene: 6. Germline V gene data show CDR1 as SGDLS and CDR2 as YYNGEE. The CDR3 is CASSVGQVGYEQYF. CDR3 nucleotide sequence: TGTGCCAGCAGCGTCGGACAGGTCGGATACGAGCAGTACTTC.

Remarks on this clone: Distinct nucleotide sequences in the sample also encode this CDR3. The gene calls are TRBV29-1 and TRBJ1-2, with TRBD1 matching 8 bases. Per the germline V gene, CDR1 is SQVTM and CDR2 is ANQGSEA. The CDR3 length is 12 residues. Germline trimming cut 6 bases from V and 4 bases from J; bases unmatched to any gene: 4. The CDR3 nucleotides read TGCAGCGTCGTAACAGGGGGCTATGGCTACACCTTC. Amino acid sequence: CSVVTGGYGYTF.

The V call is TRBV7-9, the J call TRBJ1-5; a possible D gene is TRBD1 (5 bases). Germline-derived CDR1 and CDR2 are SEHNR and FQNEAQ (reference sequence). The ends were cut back, 6 bases at V and 2 bases at J, with 17 bases in the middle. CDR3 length: 16 amino acids. In nucleotides, the CDR3 is TGTGCCAGCAGTTCAAACCGCGGGGGTGGCAATCAGCCCCAGCATTTT. Amino acids: CASSSNRGGGNQPQHF.

This clone was recorded a few times. DNA for the CDR3: TGTGCCAGCAGCCCCCGACAGGGGAATGAGCAGTTCTTC. This sequence encodes CASSPRQGNEQFF. V and J are TRBV7-9 and TRBJ2-1; 8 bases agree with TRBD1. Trimming at V came to 5 bases and at J to 7 bases, leaving 4 bases not matched to a gene. The CDR3 covers 13 residues. Germline CDR1 is SEHNR and CDR2 is FQNEAQ (reference sequence).

The V call is TRBV15, the J call TRBJ2-1, with no clear D. The CDR3 has 12 residues. The germline CDR1 and CDR2 sequences are LNHNV and YYDKDF (reference sequence). Trimming cost V 1 base and J 10 bases, with 8 bases left between them. The CDR3 nucleotides are TGTGCCACCAGCAGAGCGAAACCCGAGCAGTTCTTC. This gives the protein CATSRAKPEQFF. Variable domain in full (rest from reference TRBV15 and TRBJ2-1): DAMVIQNPRYQVTQFGKPVTLSCSQTLNHNVMYWYQQKSSQAPKLLFHYYDKDFNNEADTPDNFQSRRPNTSFCFLDIRSPGLGDTAMYLCATSRAKPEQFFGPGTRLTVL.

The chain joins TRBV7-9 to TRBJ1-4; 7 bases match TRBD1. V shed 2 bases, J shed 7 bases, and the junction held 4 bases outside the gene matches. Per germline, CDR1 SEHNR and CDR2 FQNEAQ (reference sequence). The CDR3 length is 14 residues. The CDR3 reads CASSLSQGVEKLFF. CDR3 nucleotide sequence: TGTGCCAGCAGCTTATCCCAGGGGGTTGAAAAACTGTTTTTT.

The rearrangement links TRBV7-2 to TRBJ2-3, with TRBD2 identical over 15 bases. The CDR3 runs 19 residues. V was clipped by 2 bases and J by 1 base; unmatched bases: 7. Germline assignment: CDR1 SGHTA and CDR2 FQGNSA. This chain's CDR3 is CASSLTGTSGGPRTDTQYF. CDR3 coding DNA: TGTGCCAGCAGCTTAACTGGGACTAGCGGGGGGCCTCGCACAGATACGCAGTATTTT.

V usage is TRBV4-1 and J usage is TRBJ2-4; D ambiguous. CDR1 is MGHRA, CDR2 YSYEKL, per germline. The CDR3 is made up of 12 amino acids. V gave up 4 bases and J gave up 4 bases, with 5 bases separating them. The CDR3 is CASSPLKNIQYF. In DNA form, the CDR3 reads TGCGCCAGCAGCCCATTAAAAAACATTCAGTACTTC.

This clone came up a few times. The rearrangement uses TRBV5-1 and TRBJ2-5, with 11 bases matching TRBD2. Germline CDR1 reads SGHRS; CDR2 reads YFSETQ. The CDR3 has 17 amino acids. After removal of 4 bases from V and 5 bases from J, the junction contained 13 bases not matched to a gene. DNA of the CDR3: TGCGCCAGCAGCCCGATCCTGACTAGCGGGGATCCCGAGACCCAGTACTTC. Translated, it gives CASSPILTSGDPETQYF.

V gene TRBV29-1 combines with J gene TRBJ1-2; 7 nucleotides line up with TRBD1. This CDR3 region has 13 residues. Germline lookup yields CDR1 SQVTM and CDR2 ANQGSEA. Germline trimming cut 3 bases from V and 2 bases from J; bases unmatched to any gene: 3. CDR3 sequence (DNA): TGCAGCGTTGATGGGGGACAGAACTATGGCTACACCTTC. Translating it yields CSVDGGQNYGYTF.

This clone has only a few counts. This chain links TRBV7-3 with TRBJ2-1; D unclear. The CDR3 extends over 15 amino acids. Deletions cut 1 base from V and 4 bases from J, with 11 bases between. The V gene's germline CDR1 is SGHTA and CDR2 FQGTGA. CDR3 sequence (DNA): TGTGCCAGCAGCTTAAGAGAAACGGTATACAATGAGCAGTTCTTC. Amino acid sequence: CASSLRETVYNEQFF.

This clone was observed a handful of times. This chain connects TRBV29-1 to TRBJ2-1; D gene uncertain. The CDR3 runs to 15 residues. Germline V gene data show CDR1 as SQVTM and CDR2 as ANQGSEA. Deletions cut 4 bases from V and 0 bases from J, with 13 bases between. The CDR3 nucleotides read TGCAGCGTTGTCCCTCCTTTTGGCTCCTACAATGAGCAGTTCTTC. It translates to CSVVPPFGSYNEQFF.

The chain uses TRBV5-1 and TRBJ1-4; 7 bases are a match to TRBD1. The CDR3 has 15 residues. Trimming cost V 3 bases and J 3 bases; bases outside gene matches: 5. Germline CDR1 reads SGHRS; CDR2 reads YFSETQ. The CDR3 DNA reads TGCGCCAGCAGCTCGGGACAGATGGCTAATGAAAAACTGTTTTTT. This translates into CASSSGQMANEKLFF.

The rearrangement links TRBV11-2 to TRBJ2-7, with D perhaps given as TRBD1 or TRBD2 (5 bases each). Germline CDR1 reads SGHAT; CDR2 reads FQNNGV. This CDR3 is 18 amino acids long. Trimming took 1 base from V and 2 from J, leaving 21 bases between them. CDR3 coding DNA: TGTGCCAGCAGCTTAGTGGGCTTGGGGGTGCCCACCCCCTACGAGCAGTACTTC. As protein: CASSLVGLGVPTPYEQYF.

V is TRBV5-4 and J is TRBJ2-3; D possibly corresponds to TRBD2 (5 bases). CDR3 length: 13 residues. Per the germline V gene, CDR1 is SGHNT and CDR2 is YYREEE (reference sequence). V was shortened by 3 bases and J by 5 bases, with 10 bases between the two germline ends. In DNA, the CDR3 is TGTGCCAGCAGCTCAGTAGCGCAAGATACGCAGTATTTT. It translates to CASSSVAQDTQYF.

The V and J genes are TRBV29-1 and TRBJ2-7, with 9 nucleotides matching TRBD2. Trimming at V came to 3 bases and at J to 6 bases, leaving 6 bases not matched to a gene. Germline CDR1 SQVTM, CDR2 ANQGSEA. This CDR3 spans 13 amino acids. The CDR3 reads CSVDRAGGGEQYF. The CDR3 coding sequence is TGCAGCGTTGATAGAGCGGGGGGCGGCGAGCAGTACTTC.